Presented here are 27 T cell receptor beta chains from one specimen sequenced in a study of T-cell memory formation after mild COVID-19. Via MiXCR, TCRdb re-called the 5' RACE reads, giving one row per CDR3 protein. The table records 350,000 to 500,000 distinct CDR3 sequences, under 20% of them present only once. The source material was PBMCs or a T cell subset sorted from them (not recorded which). Receptors were obtained from a man younger than 35 who had mild COVID-19 (a few samples of this study predate the infection). Cell type and time point are not known.

The V call is TRBV20-1, the J call TRBJ2-7; D is uncertain. V lost 3 bases to trimming and J lost 4 bases, with 22 bases between them. Germline loops: CDR1 DFQATT, CDR2 SNEGSKA (reference sequence). This CDR3 has 16 amino acids. The CDR3 nucleotides are TGCAGTGCTAGTGCCTATTCATCTTCTGTGTTGTACGAGCAGTACTTC. Protein sequence: CSASAYSSSVLYEQYF.

The V call is TRBV7-9, the J call TRBJ2-7; the D gene is possibly TRBD1 (6 bases). This CDR3 is 12 amino acids long. Trimming left V 4 bases short and J 7 bases short, with 11 bases between. Germline V gene sequence: CDR1 SEHNR, CDR2 FQNEAQ (reference sequence). This CDR3 reads CASSSTGPEQYF. The DNA for the CDR3 is TGTGCCAGCAGCTCGACAGGTCCAGAGCAGTACTTC. Filled out from reference TRBV7-9 and TRBJ2-7, the complete variable domain reads DTGVSQNPRHKITKRGQNVTFRCDPISEHNRLYWYRQTLGQGPEFLTYFQNEAQLEKSRLLSDRFSAERPKGSFSTLEIQRTEQGDSAMYLCASSSTGPEQYFGPGTRLTVT.

The chain couples TRBV20-1 to TRBJ2-1, with D maybe TRBD1 (5 bases). This CDR3 is built from 16 residues. Germline V gives CDR1 DFQATT, CDR2 SNEGSKA (reference sequence). The V gene lost 0 bases and the J gene lost 2 bases, with 14 bases spanning the gap. CDR3 DNA sequence: TGCAGTGCTAGAGATAGAGTGTCAGGGCCCTACAATGAGCAGTTCTTC. Amino acids: CSARDRVSGPYNEQFF.

J is TRBJ1-4 and V is TRBV7-9; no reliable D call. Germline CDR1 and CDR2: SEHNR and FQNEAQ (reference sequence). CDR3 length: 14 residues. V lost 5 bases, J lost 4 bases, and 11 bases lay in between. The CDR3 spells CASSPGTINEKLFF. The CDR3 nucleotides read TGTGCCAGCAGCCCTGGAACTATTAATGAAAAACTGTTTTTT.

The sample holds a few counts of this clonotype. The chain employs TRBV4-1 and TRBJ2-2, with D maybe TRBD2 (6 bases). This CDR3 region has 16 residues. Trimming removed 0 bases at V and 13 bases at J, with 21 bases between. CDR1 is MGHRA and CDR2 is YSYEKL in the germline V gene. CDR3 DNA sequence: TGCGCCAGCAGCCAAGAGCCCCCTGGAGGGGCCCTTGGGCTGTTTTTT. Its translation: CASSQEPPGGALGLFF.

There are many counts of this clonotype. The chain recombines TRBV12-3 or TRBV12-4 with TRBJ2-3; TRBD2 aligns across 9 bases. The ends lost 4 bases at V and 1 base at J; junction bases unmatched: 0. The length of the CDR3 is 14 residues. CDR3 in amino acids: CASSWTSGTDTQYF. As DNA, the CDR3 is TGTGCCAGCAGTTGGACTAGCGGCACAGATACGCAGTATTTT.

V usage is TRBV5-1 and J usage is TRBJ1-3; 8 nucleotides agree with TRBD1. The CDR3 has 16 residues. Trimming at V came to 3 bases and at J to 4 bases, leaving 9 bases not matched to a gene. CDR1 is SGHRS and CDR2 is YFSETQ in the germline V gene. The CDR3 reads CASSWGQAGYGNTIYF. Here the CDR3 DNA reads TGCGCCAGCAGCTGGGGACAGGCGGGATACGGAAACACCATATATTTT. The variable domain in full, completed from reference TRBV5-1 and TRBJ1-3, reads KAGVTQTPRYLIKTRGQQVTLSCSPISGHRSVSWYQQTPGQGLQFLFEYFSETQRNKGNFPGRFSGRQFSNSRSEMNVSTLELGDSALYLCASSWGQAGYGNTIYFGEGSWLTVV.

This clonotype was seen only a few times. The chain uses TRBV20-1 and TRBJ2-1; 8 positions agree with TRBD2. Germline V lookup: CDR1 DFQATT, CDR2 SNEGSKA (reference sequence). Trimming at V came to 1 base and at J to 0 bases, leaving 8 bases not matched to a gene. The CDR3 extends over 17 amino acids. CDR3 residues: CSARGGVAGTSYNEQFF. CDR3 DNA: TGCAGTGCTAGAGGGGGGGTAGCGGGGACCTCCTACAATGAGCAGTTCTTC.

This clonotype was counted ten times or more. This rearrangement joins TRBV5-1 to TRBJ2-2; possibly TRBD1 for D (6 bases). Deletions cut 4 bases from V and 1 base from J, with 14 bases between. This CDR3 has 16 residues. Germline V lookup: CDR1 SGHRS, CDR2 YFSETQ. CDR3 sequence (DNA): TGCGCCAGCAGCCCACCCGGGACACTGAACACCGGGGAGCTGTTTTTT. This translates into CASSPPGTLNTGELFF.

This clonotype was seen a handful of times. V is TRBV5-6 and J is TRBJ2-3; 10 positions agree with TRBD2. The CDR3 consists of 18 residues. In germline, CDR1 is SGHDT, CDR2 YYEEEE. Trimming at V came to 4 bases and at J to 7 bases, leaving 18 bases not matched to a gene. CDR3 sequence: CASSHLAGARLGRNTQYF. CDR3 in DNA: TGTGCCAGCAGCCACCTAGCGGGGGCACGACTCGGGCGAAATACGCAGTATTTT.

This clonotype came up many times. This chain uses TRBV20-1 with TRBJ2-1; 9 bases match TRBD1. Germline CDR1 reads DFQATT; CDR2 reads SNEGSKA (reference sequence). With V trimmed by 5 bases and J by 9 bases, 5 bases remained unmatched. This CDR3 region has 12 residues. The CDR3: CSASGTGTEQFF. The CDR3 coding sequence is TGCAGTGCTTCCGGGACAGGGACTGAGCAGTTCTTC.

Only a few counts were recorded for this clonotype. This chain uses TRBV5-1 with TRBJ2-3, with 7 bases aligning to TRBD2. The CDR3 totals 15 residues. With 7 bases clipped from V and 1 base from J, the junction kept 9 bases outside the gene matches. The V gene's germline CDR1 is SGHRS and CDR2 YFSETQ. The CDR3 bases are TGCGCCAGCGGGTCAGCGGGGTCCCGCACAGATACGCAGTATTTT. Protein sequence: CASGSAGSRTDTQYF.

This clonotype showed up just a few times. The V and J genes are TRBV12-3 or TRBV12-4 and TRBJ2-3; a weak D match, TRBD2 (6 bases). Trimming pared 7 bases from V and 8 bases from J, leaving 19 bases between. This CDR3 spans 14 amino acids. CDR3 nucleotides: TGTGCCAGCACTACTAGCACCGAGGGTCGTACGCAGTATTTT. Amino acid sequence: CASTTSTEGRTQYF.

The sample holds a few counts of this clonotype. The rearrangement uses TRBV7-2 and TRBJ2-3; 7 positions agree with TRBD2. The CDR3 contains 16 residues. CDR1 is SGHTA and CDR2 is FQGNSA in the germline V gene. The junction had 9 bases not matched to a gene; V was cut back by 6 bases and J by 0 bases. CDR3 sequence reads: CASRPGLGFSTDTQYF. The CDR3 DNA reads as TGTGCCAGCAGACCTGGACTAGGTTTTAGCACAGATACGCAGTATTTT.

In regard to this clonotype: Compared with germline, one end of the junction differs, possibly owing to a read error. This chain links TRBV7-3 with TRBJ1-1; a possible D gene is TRBD1 (5 bases). Germline values: CDR1 SGHTA, CDR2 FQGTGA. CDR3 length: 13 amino acids. The CDR3 coding sequence is TGTGCCAGAAGCTATACGTGGGGGACTGAAGCTTTCTTT. Its protein is CARSYTWGTEAFF.

This clonotype was counted at least ten times. V gene TRBV7-3 combines with J gene TRBJ2-3; D is unclear. The CDR3 contains 15 residues. CDR1 is SGHTA and CDR2 is FQGTGA in the germline V gene. V was clipped by 4 bases and J by 1 base, with 12 bases between them. The chain's CDR3 is CASSSQTWGTDTQYF. For the CDR3, the DNA is TGTGCCAGCAGCTCCCAAACCTGGGGCACAGATACGCAGTATTTT. The variable domain in full, completed from reference TRBV7-3 and TRBJ2-3, reads GAGVSQTPSNKVTEKGKYVELRCDPISGHTALYWYRQSLGQGPEFLIYFQGTGAADDSGLPNDRFFAVRPEGSVSTLKIQRTERGDSAVYLCASSSQTWGTDTQYFGPGTRLTVL.

This clonotype was picked up a small number of times. This sequence joins TRBV20-1 and TRBJ2-1, with 9 nucleotides matching TRBD2. With V trimmed by 1 base and J by 3 bases, 13 bases remained unmatched. Germline V gene data show CDR1 as DFQATT and CDR2 as SNEGSKA (reference sequence). The CDR3 has 18 amino acids. The CDR3 DNA follows: TGCAGTGCTAGAGGTTCCAGCGGGGGGCTACTAGGCTACAATGAGCAGTTCTTC. It is translated as CSARGSSGGLLGYNEQFF.

The rearrangement joins TRBV6-5 to TRBJ2-5, with 7 bases aligning to TRBD1. CDR3 length: 13 amino acids. With V trimmed by 5 bases and J by 5 bases, 5 bases remained unmatched. Germline-derived CDR1 and CDR2 are MNHEY and SVGAGI. The CDR3 here is CASSGDSKETQYF. CDR3 in DNA: TGTGCCAGCAGTGGGGACAGTAAGGAGACCCAGTACTTC.

This clonotype has more than one count but fewer than ten. This chain connects TRBV7-9 to TRBJ2-7; possibly TRBD1 or TRBD2 for D (6 bases each). The CDR3 contains 14 residues. Germline CDR1 is SEHNR and CDR2 is FQNEAQ (reference sequence). V lost 7 bases to trimming and J lost 0 bases, with 13 bases between them. DNA of the CDR3: TGTGCCAGCACCCCAAGGGGGGCCTCCTACGAGCAGTACTTC. Its translation is CASTPRGASYEQYF.

Written as DNA, the CDR3 is TGCAGTGCTAACGCGGGGGCAGGCAATGAGCAGTTCTTC. It codes for CSANAGAGNEQFF. The chain is built from TRBV20-1 and TRBJ2-1; D might be TRBD2 (7 bases). The germline V and J ends were trimmed by 4 bases and 6 bases, with 13 bases remaining between them. CDR1 is DFQATT, CDR2 SNEGSKA, per germline (reference sequence). CDR3 length: 13 residues.

This clonotype was detected many times. This sequence joins TRBV4-3 and TRBJ1-6; D is perhaps TRBD1 (5 bases). The germline V gene has CDR1 LGHNA and CDR2 YSLEER. CDR3 length: 14 residues. Trimming shortened V by 0 bases and J by 7 bases, and 7 bases separated the two germline ends. The CDR3: CASSQDGGNSPLHF. The CDR3 coding sequence is TGCGCCAGCAGCCAAGATGGGGGGAATTCACCCCTCCACTTT.

The J gene is TRBJ1-5, the V gene TRBV9; D uncertain. Germline CDR1 is SGDLS and CDR2 is YYNGEE. The germline V and J ends were trimmed by 0 bases and 4 bases, with 8 bases remaining between them. CDR3 length equals 14 residues. The CDR3 protein is CASSVGWLNQPQHF. The CDR3 DNA reads TGTGCCAGCAGCGTAGGGTGGCTGAATCAGCCCCAGCATTTT.

This clonotype was detected ten times or more. This chain uses TRBV3-1 with TRBJ1-3; maybe TRBD1 (6 bases). Germline CDR1 reads LGHDT; CDR2 reads YNNKEL (reference sequence). V lost 2 bases, J lost 0 bases, and 11 bases lay in between. The CDR3 totals 16 residues. The CDR3 region has the DNA TGTGCCAGCAGCCAACCGACAGGCAGCTCTGGAAACACCATATATTTT. Translating gives CASSQPTGSSGNTIYF.

V and J are TRBV3-2 and TRBJ2-3; the table's D call of TRBD2 was not tested on the DNA. TRBV3-2 is reported as a pseudogene. The CDR3 length is 13 residues. CDR3 bases: TGTGGGGGGGGCCATCCCGCCCCAGATACGCAGTATTTT. As protein: CGGGHPAPDTQYF.

The chain uses TRBV7-9 and TRBJ1-3; maybe TRBD1 (6 bases). Germline values: CDR1 SEHNR, CDR2 FQNEAQ (reference sequence). V lost 3 bases and J lost 0, with 12 bases in between. The length of the CDR3 is 16 residues. This CDR3 reads CASSFQGLDSGNTIYF. CDR3 coding DNA: TGTGCCAGCAGCTTTCAGGGGCTTGACTCTGGAAACACCATATATTTT.

The sample holds a few counts of this clonotype. This sequence joins TRBV27 and TRBJ1-5; no firm D call. This CDR3 is 13 amino acids long. Germline CDR1 reads MNHEY; CDR2 reads SMNVEV (reference sequence). V lost 2 bases to trimming and J lost 8 bases, with 10 bases between them. CDR3: CASSLIGWEPQHF. The DNA of the CDR3 is TGTGCCAGCAGTTTAATCGGTTGGGAGCCCCAGCATTTT.

This clonotype was observed a few times. This chain connects TRBV5-5 to TRBJ1-1; maybe TRBD1 (5 bases). V gave up 0 bases and J gave up 4 bases, with 13 bases separating them. Germline CDR1 and CDR2: SGHKS and YYEKEE (reference sequence). CDR3 length: 15 amino acids. CDR3 sequence (DNA): TGTGCCAGCAGCTTGGGCTGGGGGGAGTCCACTGAAGCTTTCTTT. It specifies CASSLGWGESTEAFF.